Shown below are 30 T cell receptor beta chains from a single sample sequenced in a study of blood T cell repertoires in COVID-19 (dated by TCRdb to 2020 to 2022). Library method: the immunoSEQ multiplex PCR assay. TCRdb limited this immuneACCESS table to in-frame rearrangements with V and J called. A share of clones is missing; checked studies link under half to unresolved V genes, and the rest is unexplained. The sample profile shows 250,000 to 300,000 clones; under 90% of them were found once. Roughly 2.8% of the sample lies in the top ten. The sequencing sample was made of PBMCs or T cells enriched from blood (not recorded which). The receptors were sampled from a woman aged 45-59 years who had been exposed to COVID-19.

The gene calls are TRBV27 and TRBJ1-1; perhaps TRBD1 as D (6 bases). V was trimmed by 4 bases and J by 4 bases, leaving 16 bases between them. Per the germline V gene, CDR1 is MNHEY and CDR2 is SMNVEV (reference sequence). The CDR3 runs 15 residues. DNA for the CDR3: TGTGCCAGCAGTTGGGGGCTCCAAGGGGGCACTGAAGCTTTCTTT. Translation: CASSWGLQGGTEAFF.

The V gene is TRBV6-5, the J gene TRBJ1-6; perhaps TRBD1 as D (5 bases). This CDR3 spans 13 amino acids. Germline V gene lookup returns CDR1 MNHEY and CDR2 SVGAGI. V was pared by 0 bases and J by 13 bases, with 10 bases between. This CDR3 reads CASSYSGPRPLHF. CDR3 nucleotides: TGTGCCAGCAGTTACTCGGGGCCCCGGCCCCTCCACTTT.

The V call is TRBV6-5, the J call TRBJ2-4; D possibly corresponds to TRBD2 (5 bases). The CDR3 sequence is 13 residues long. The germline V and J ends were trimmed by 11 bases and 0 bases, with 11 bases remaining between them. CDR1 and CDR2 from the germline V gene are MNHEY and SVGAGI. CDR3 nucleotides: TGTGCCCCCCGGGGATTAGCCAAAAACATTCAGTACTTC. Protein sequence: CAPRGLAKNIQYF.

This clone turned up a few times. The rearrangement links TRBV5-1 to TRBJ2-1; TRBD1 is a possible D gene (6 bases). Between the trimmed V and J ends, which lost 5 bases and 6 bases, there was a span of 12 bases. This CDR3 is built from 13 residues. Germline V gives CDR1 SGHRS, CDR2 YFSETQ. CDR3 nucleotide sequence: TGCGCCAGCAGGTACGACAGGACCAATGAGCAGTTCTTC. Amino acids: CASRYDRTNEQFF.

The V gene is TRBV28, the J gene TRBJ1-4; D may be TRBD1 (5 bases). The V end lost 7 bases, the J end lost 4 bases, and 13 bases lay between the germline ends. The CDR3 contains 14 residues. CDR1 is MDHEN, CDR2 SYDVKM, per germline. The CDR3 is CASKTRQLNEKLFF. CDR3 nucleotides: TGTGCCAGCAAGACCCGACAGCTTAATGAAAAACTGTTTTTT.

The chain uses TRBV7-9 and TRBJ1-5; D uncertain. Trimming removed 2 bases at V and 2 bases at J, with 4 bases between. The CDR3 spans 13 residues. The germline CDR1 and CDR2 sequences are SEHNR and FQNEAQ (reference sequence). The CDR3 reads CASSLTGNQPQHF. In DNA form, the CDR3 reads TGTGCCAGCAGCTTAACTGGCAATCAGCCCCAGCATTTT.

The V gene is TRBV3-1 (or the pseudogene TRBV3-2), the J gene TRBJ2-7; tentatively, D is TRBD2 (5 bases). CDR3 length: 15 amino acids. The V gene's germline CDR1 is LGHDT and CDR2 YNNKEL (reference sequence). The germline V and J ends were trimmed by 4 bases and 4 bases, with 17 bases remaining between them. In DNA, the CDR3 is TGTGCCAGCAGCCCTCCCACAGCCGGACTTTACGAGCAGTACTTC. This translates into CASSPPTAGLYEQYF.

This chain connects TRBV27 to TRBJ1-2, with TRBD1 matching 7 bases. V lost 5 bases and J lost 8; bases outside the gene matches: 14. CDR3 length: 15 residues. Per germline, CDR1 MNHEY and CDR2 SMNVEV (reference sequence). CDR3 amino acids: CASSTHRGESNGYTF. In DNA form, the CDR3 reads TGTGCCAGCAGTACCCACAGGGGCGAGTCGAACGGCTACACCTTC.

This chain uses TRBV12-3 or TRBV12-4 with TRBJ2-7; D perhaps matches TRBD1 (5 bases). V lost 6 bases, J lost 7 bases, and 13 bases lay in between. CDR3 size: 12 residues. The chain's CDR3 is CASRQGVGEQYF. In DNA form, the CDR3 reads TGTGCCAGCAGGCAGGGTGTCGGGGAGCAGTACTTC.

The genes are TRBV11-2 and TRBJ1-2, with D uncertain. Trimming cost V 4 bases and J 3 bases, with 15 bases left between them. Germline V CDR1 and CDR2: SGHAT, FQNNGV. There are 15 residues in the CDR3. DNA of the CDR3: TGTGCCAGCAGCTCACGACTGATGCGACACTATGGCTACACCTTC. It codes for CASSSRLMRHYGYTF.

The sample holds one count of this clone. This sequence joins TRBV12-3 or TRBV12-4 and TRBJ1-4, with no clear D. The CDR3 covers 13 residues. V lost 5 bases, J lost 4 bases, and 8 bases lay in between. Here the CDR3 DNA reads TGTGCCAGCAGTCTTGGAGTTAATGAAAAACTGTTTTTT. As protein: CASSLGVNEKLFF.

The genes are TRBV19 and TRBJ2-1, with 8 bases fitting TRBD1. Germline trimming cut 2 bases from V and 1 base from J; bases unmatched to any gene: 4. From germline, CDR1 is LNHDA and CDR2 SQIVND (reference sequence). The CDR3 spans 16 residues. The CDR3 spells CASSIQGAISYNEQFF. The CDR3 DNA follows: TGTGCCAGTAGTATACAGGGGGCGATTTCCTACAATGAGCAGTTCTTC.

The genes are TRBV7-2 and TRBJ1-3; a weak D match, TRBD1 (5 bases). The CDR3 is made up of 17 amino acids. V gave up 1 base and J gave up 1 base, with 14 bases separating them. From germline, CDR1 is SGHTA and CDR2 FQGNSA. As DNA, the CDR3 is TGTGCCAGCAGCTTAGATCAAGGGGCGTTATCTGGAAACACCATATATTTT. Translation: CASSLDQGALSGNTIYF.

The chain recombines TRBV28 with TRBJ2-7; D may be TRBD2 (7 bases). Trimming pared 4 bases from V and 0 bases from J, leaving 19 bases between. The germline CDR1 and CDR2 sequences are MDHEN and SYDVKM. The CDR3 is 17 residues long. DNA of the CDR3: TGTGCCAGCAGTTCCTCCCCGGGGGCGGGAGACTCCTACGAGCAGTACTTC. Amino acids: CASSSSPGAGDSYEQYF.

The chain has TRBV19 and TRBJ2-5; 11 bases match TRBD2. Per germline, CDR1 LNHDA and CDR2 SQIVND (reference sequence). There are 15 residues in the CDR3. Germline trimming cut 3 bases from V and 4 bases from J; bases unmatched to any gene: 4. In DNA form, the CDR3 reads TGTGCCAGTAGTATTCTAGCGGGGGGTCGAGAGACCCAGTACTTC. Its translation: CASSILAGGRETQYF.

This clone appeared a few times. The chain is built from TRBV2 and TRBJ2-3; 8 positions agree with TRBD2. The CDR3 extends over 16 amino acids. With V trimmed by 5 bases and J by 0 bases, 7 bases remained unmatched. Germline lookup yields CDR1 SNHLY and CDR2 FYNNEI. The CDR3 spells CASSPFSGASTDTQYF. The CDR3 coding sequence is TGTGCCAGCAGTCCCTTTAGCGGGGCTAGCACAGATACGCAGTATTTT.

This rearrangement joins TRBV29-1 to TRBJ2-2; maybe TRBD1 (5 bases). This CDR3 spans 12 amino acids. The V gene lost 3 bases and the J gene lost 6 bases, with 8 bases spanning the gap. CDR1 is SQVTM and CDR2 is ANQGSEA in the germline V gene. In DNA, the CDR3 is TGCAGCGTTGATCAGGGCTCCGGGGAGCTGTTTTTT. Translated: CSVDQGSGELFF.

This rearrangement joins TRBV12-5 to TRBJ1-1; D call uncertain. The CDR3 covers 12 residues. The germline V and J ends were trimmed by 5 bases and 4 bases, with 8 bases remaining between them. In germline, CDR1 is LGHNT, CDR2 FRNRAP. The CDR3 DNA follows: TGTGCTAGTGGTCCGGAGAGCACTGAAGCTTTCTTT. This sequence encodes CASGPESTEAFF.

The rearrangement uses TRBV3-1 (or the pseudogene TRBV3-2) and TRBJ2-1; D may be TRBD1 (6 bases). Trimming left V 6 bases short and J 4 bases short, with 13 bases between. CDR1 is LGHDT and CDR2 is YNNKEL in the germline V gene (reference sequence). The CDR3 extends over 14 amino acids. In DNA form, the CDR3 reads TGTGCCAGCAGTTTGCAGGGGCCTTACAATGAGCAGTTCTTC. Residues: CASSLQGPYNEQFF.

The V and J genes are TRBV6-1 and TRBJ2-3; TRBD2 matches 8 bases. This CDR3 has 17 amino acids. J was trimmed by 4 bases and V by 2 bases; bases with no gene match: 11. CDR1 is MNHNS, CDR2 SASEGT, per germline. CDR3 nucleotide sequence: TGTGCCAGCAGTGAACACGGGGGGGCGAGTCCCCCAGATACGCAGTATTTT. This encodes CASSEHGGASPPDTQYF.

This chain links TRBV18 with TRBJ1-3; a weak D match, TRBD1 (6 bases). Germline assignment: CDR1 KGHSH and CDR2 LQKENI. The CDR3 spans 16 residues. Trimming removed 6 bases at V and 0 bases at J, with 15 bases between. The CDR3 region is CASSQTDRISGNTIYF. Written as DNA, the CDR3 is TGTGCCAGCTCTCAAACTGACAGGATCTCTGGAAACACCATATATTTT.

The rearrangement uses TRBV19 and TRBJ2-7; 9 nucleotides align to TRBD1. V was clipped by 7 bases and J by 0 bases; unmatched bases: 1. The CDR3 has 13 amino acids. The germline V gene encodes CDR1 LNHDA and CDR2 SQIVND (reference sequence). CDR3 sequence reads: CASTGQGSYEQYF. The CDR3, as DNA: TGTGCCAGTACGGGACAGGGCTCCTACGAGCAGTACTTC.

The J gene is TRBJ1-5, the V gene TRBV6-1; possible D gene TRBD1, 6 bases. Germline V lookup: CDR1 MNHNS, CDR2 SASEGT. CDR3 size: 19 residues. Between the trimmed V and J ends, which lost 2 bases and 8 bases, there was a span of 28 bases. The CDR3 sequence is CASSERHDRSGRGIEPQHF. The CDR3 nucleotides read TGTGCCAGCAGTGAACGACACGACAGGTCGGGCCGGGGAATCGAGCCCCAGCATTTT.

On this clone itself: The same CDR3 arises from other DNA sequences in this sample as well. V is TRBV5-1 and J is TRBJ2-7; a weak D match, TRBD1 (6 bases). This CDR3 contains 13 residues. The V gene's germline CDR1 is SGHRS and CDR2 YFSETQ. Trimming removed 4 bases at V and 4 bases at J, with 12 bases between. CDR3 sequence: CASSPTGSYEQYF. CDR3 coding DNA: TGCGCCAGCAGCCCCACAGGGTCTTACGAGCAGTACTTC.

The DNA of the CDR3 is TGTGCCAGCAGGGACAGGGGTTCTACTGAAGCTTTCTTT. It encodes CASRDRGSTEAFF. V gene TRBV2 combines with J gene TRBJ1-1, with 9 nucleotides matching TRBD1. Germline loops: CDR1 SNHLY, CDR2 FYNNEI. V was pared by 6 bases and J by 5 bases, with 4 bases of the junction left unmatched. The CDR3 covers 13 residues.

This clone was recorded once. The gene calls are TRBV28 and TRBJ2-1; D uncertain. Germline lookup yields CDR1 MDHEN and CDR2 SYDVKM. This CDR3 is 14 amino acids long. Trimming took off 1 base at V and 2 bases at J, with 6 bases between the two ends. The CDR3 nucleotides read TGTGCCAGCAGTTTATACAACGCCTACAATGAGCAGTTCTTC. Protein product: CASSLYNAYNEQFF.

The CDR3 DNA sequence: TGTGCCAGCAGCTTCCCCCCCGGGGGGGGGCCGGGCGGGGAGCTGTTTTTT. Translating gives CASSFPPGGGPGGELFF. The genes are TRBV11-2 and TRBJ2-2, with TRBD2 matching 8 bases. The V and J ends lost 3 bases and 7 bases, in that order; junction bases with no gene match: 13. This CDR3 region has 17 residues. Germline V gene sequence: CDR1 SGHAT, CDR2 FQNNGV.

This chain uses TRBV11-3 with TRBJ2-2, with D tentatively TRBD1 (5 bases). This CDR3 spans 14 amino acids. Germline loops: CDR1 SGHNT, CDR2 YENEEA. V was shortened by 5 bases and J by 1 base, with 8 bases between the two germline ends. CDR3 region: CASSTGQNTGELFF. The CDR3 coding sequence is TGTGCCAGCAGCACCGGACAGAACACCGGGGAGCTGTTTTTT.

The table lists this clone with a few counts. CDR3 sequence reads: CASSLTGANSPLHF. The CDR3 nucleotides are TGTGCCAGCAGCCTTACAGGAGCGAATTCACCCCTCCACTTT. The chain links TRBV5-4 to TRBJ1-6; D perhaps matches TRBD1 (5 bases). Trimming stripped 4 bases from V and 7 bases from J, with 12 bases between. The CDR3 is 14 amino acids. Germline assignment: CDR1 SGHNT and CDR2 YYREEE (reference sequence).

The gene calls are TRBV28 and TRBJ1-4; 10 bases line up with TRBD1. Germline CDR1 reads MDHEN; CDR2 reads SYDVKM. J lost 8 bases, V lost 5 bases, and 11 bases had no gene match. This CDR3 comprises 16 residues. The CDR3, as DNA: TGTGCCAGCAGTCTCAAAAGACAGGGGGCTTTCGAAAAACTGTTTTTT. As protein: CASSLKRQGAFEKLFF.